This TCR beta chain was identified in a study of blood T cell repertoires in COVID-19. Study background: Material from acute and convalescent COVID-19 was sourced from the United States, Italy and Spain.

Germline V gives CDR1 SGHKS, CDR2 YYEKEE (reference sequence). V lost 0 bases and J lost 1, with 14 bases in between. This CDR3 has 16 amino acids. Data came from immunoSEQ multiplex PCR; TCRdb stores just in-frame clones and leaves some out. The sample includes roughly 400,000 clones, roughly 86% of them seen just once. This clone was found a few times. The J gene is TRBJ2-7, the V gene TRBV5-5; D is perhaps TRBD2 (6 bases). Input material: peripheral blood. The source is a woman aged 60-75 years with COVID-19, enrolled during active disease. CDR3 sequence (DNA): TGTGCCAGCAGCTTGGGTCGAGGTAGCGGTTCCTACGAGCAGTACTTC. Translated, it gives CASSLGRGSGSYEQYF.